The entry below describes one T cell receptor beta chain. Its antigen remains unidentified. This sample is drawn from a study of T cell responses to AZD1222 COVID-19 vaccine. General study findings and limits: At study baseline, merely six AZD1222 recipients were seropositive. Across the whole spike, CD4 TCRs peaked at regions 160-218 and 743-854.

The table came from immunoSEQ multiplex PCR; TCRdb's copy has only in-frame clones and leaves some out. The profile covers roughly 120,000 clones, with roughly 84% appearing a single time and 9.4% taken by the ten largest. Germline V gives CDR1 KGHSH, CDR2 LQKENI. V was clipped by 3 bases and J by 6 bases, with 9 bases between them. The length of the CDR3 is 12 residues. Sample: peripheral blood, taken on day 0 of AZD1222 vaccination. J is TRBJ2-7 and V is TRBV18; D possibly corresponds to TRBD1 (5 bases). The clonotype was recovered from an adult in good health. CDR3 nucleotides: TGTGCCAGCTCACCGACAGTTGGCGAGCAGTACTTC. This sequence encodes CASSPTVGEQYF.